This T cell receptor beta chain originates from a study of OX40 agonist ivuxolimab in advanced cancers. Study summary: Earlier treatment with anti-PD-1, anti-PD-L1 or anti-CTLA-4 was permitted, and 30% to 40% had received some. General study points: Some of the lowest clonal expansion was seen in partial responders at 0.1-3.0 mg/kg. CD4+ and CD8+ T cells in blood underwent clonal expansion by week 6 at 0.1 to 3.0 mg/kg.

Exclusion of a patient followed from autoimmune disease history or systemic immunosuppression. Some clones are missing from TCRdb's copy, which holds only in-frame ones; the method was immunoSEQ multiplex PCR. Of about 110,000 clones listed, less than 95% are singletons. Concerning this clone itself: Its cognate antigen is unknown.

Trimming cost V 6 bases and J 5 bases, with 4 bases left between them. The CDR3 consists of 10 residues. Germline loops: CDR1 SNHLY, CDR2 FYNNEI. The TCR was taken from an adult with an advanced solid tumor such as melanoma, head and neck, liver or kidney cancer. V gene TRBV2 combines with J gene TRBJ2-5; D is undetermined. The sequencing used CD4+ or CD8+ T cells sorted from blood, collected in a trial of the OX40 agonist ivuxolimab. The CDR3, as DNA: TGTGCCAGCAGAGTGGAGACCCAGTACTTC. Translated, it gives CASRVETQYF.